This entry concerns a single T cell receptor beta chain. This clonotype has a count of ten or more. The antigen it binds to is not known. Per-base quality was not reported, and no clone a single base away is much larger than it. The CDR3 starts with the cysteine, ends with the phenylalanine, and has 16 residues. The sequence is cut down to CDR3 DNA, 48 bases in frame from base 1. Trimming leaves V shorter by 0 bases and J shorter by 5 bases, with the junction holding 9 bases beyond the gene matches. According to the germline V gene (reference sequence), CDR1 reads DFQATT and CDR2 reads SNEGSKA. The instrument given in TCRdb is Illumina HiSeq 2500. TCR beta libraries were prepared by quantitative 5'-RACE with molecular barcodes. The original methods were these. A new computational method, built on a probabilistic model of VDJ rearrangement, was used to identify disease-linked TCR variants. TCRdb reanalyzed the raw reads on its own, using fastp at Q25 for trimming and MiXCR for clone calling, and kept in-frame beta chains. Each CDR3 protein gets just one entry, which takes the most common genes and DNA from the rows behind it. Here the V and J calls rest on TCRdb's processing, not on the authors' analysis. Within this sample are roughly 250,000 distinct CDR3 sequences, with roughly 8.6% of them counted one time only. Over 6.5% of the sample rests with the top ten.

This sample was taken from a study of CD8 T cells in ankylosing spondylitis (dated 2017 in TCRdb). Regarding the research as a whole: The study set out to find disease-linked TCR variants by profiling T cell receptor beta repertoires in ankylosing spondylitis patients and healthy donors. In total, the full study cohort was made up of 110 or so healthy donors and approximately 24 ankylosing spondylitis patients. Peripheral blood samples were taken, and synovial fluid was additionally collected from ankylosing spondylitis patients. Results and caveats for the whole study, not just this receptor: A CD8+ phenotype was shown by the disease-linked clones, which were found at relatively low frequencies in peripheral blood. The disease-linked clones were reported as significantly enriched in matched synovial fluid samples from ankylosing spondylitis patients. Blood from ankylosing spondylitis patients appeared to be characterized by a TCR beta motif made up of eight highly homologous amino acid variants. Some motif variants were previously reported in synovial fluid and blood of reactive arthritis patients, suggesting common disease-initiation mechanisms.

Sequences were obtained from blood, either unsorted or a sorted T cell fraction (not recorded which). This receptor chain uses TRBV20-1 and TRBJ2-1, with 8 central nucleotides matching TRBD1. The source is a male donor with ankylosing spondylitis or in good health (not recorded which). At the DNA level, the sequence is TGCAGTGCTAGAGATACCCGACAGGGGTATAACAATGAGCAGTTCTTC. Its coded protein is CSARDTRQGYNNEQFF.